Below are 31 T cell receptor beta chains sequenced from a single sample in a study of T-cell reconstitution after alpha-beta-depleted transplantation in children. Preparation of the TCRbeta library was carried out with unique molecular identifiers. TCRdb reprocessed the PCR reads with MiXCR, giving one entry per CDR3 protein. The sample contains 200,000 to 250,000 distinct CDR3 sequences, 11% of which appear only once. The sample in question was PBMCs, obtained before TCRalphabeta/CD19-depleted stem cell transplant. The source is a child less than two years old with acute myeloid leukemia, due to receive a stem cell transplant.

At least ten counts were recorded for this clonotype. V and J are TRBV6-5 and TRBJ1-5, with TRBD1 as a possible D gene (5 bases). The germline V and J ends were trimmed by 5 bases and 8 bases, with 10 bases remaining between them. Looked up from germline, CDR1 is MNHEY and CDR2 is SVGAGI. The CDR3 sequence is 12 residues long. The CDR3 bases are TGTGCCAGCAGTCCCCTGGGGGAGCCCCAGCATTTT. Translating gives CASSPLGEPQHF.

This clonotype occurred many times. The J gene is TRBJ2-6, the V gene TRBV28; 8 bases fit TRBD1. The CDR3 is made up of 19 amino acids. Germline CDR1 reads MDHEN; CDR2 reads SYDVKM. J was trimmed by 1 base and V by 6 bases; bases with no gene match: 14. The CDR3 DNA follows: TGTGCCAGCAGCCCCTGGCTGCGACAGGGGCGATCTGGGGCCAACGTCCTGACTTTC. It encodes CASSPWLRQGRSGANVLTF.

This clonotype was observed many times. This chain connects TRBV4-2 to TRBJ2-1, with D tentatively TRBD2 (6 bases). The CDR3 has 15 amino acids. Trimming removed 1 base from V and 5 bases from J, with 12 bases in between. In germline, CDR1 is LGHNA, CDR2 YNFKEQ. The CDR3 DNA is TGTGCCAGCAGCCAAGCCGGGAGAGGGGACAATGAGCAGTTCTTC. Protein product: CASSQAGRGDNEQFF.

This sequence joins TRBV7-9 and TRBJ2-2; TRBD2 might be the D (5 bases). V shed 4 bases and J shed 4 bases, with 10 bases lying between them. The CDR3 spans 14 residues. CDR1 is SEHNR and CDR2 is FQNEAQ in the germline V gene (reference sequence). The CDR3 coding sequence is TGTGCCAGCAGCTCCGGGGTCGCCACCGGGGAGCTGTTTTTT. It specifies CASSSGVATGELFF.

This clonotype was observed many times. The V gene is TRBV5-4, the J gene TRBJ2-2; D unresolved. This CDR3 has 14 residues. V gave up 1 base and J gave up 8 bases, with 12 bases separating them. Germline V gives CDR1 SGHNT, CDR2 YYREEE (reference sequence). CDR3 region: CASSLYGSRGELFF. The CDR3 DNA reads TGTGCCAGCAGCTTGTACGGCAGCCGGGGGGAGCTGTTTTTT.

This clonotype was counted ten times or more. This chain joins TRBV4-2 and TRBJ1-2, with TRBD1 matching over 9 bases. V lost 2 bases and J lost 4; bases outside the gene matches: 2. Germline V CDR1 and CDR2: LGHNA, YNFKEQ. This CDR3 has 14 amino acids. The CDR3 is CASSQPTGGYGYTF. DNA of the CDR3: TGTGCCAGCAGCCAACCGACAGGGGGCTATGGCTACACCTTC.

This clonotype was detected many times. The chain employs TRBV6-5 and TRBJ2-2; D unclear. CDR3 length: 12 residues. V lost 2 bases to trimming and J lost 2 bases, with 0 bases between them. The germline V gene encodes CDR1 MNHEY and CDR2 SVGAGI. In nucleotides, the CDR3 is TGTGCCAGCAGTTACAACACCGGGGAGCTGTTTTTT. Translation gives CASSYNTGELFF.

This clonotype occurred many times. The chain joins TRBV5-6 to TRBJ1-5, with D maybe TRBD1 (6 bases). CDR1 and CDR2 (germline): SGHDT, YYEEEE. The length of the CDR3 is 14 residues. V lost 2 bases, J lost 6 bases, and 12 bases lay in between. CDR3 sequence (DNA): TGTGCCAGCAGCTTCGGGACAATAGGTCAGCCCCAGCATTTT. Its translation is CASSFGTIGQPQHF.

This clonotype was recorded at least ten times. This chain connects TRBV3-1 to TRBJ2-5; D unresolved. The CDR3 extends over 12 amino acids. V was clipped by 0 bases and J by 7 bases, with 6 bases between them. Per the germline V gene, CDR1 is LGHDT and CDR2 is YNNKEL (reference sequence). CDR3 coding DNA: TGTGCCAGCAGCCAAGATGTTGGGACCCAGTACTTC. Translating it yields CASSQDVGTQYF.

This clonotype was counted ten times or more. The J gene is TRBJ2-2, the V gene TRBV20-1; possible D gene TRBD2, 6 bases. This CDR3 region has 14 residues. V lost 4 bases and J 5 bases, leaving 14 bases between the germline ends. CDR1 and CDR2 (germline): DFQATT, SNEGSKA (reference sequence). The CDR3 loop reads CSATAMRDTGELFF. DNA for the CDR3: TGCAGTGCTACCGCGATGCGGGATACCGGGGAGCTGTTTTTT.

This clonotype showed up many times. J is TRBJ2-3 and V is TRBV7-9, with a weak D call TRBD2 (6 bases). From germline, CDR1 is SEHNR and CDR2 FQNEAQ (reference sequence). V was shortened by 3 bases and J by 5 bases, with 15 bases between the two germline ends. The CDR3 covers 15 residues. The CDR3 sequence is CASSFTLEGGDTQYF. Here the CDR3 DNA reads TGTGCCAGCAGCTTCACTCTGGAGGGTGGAGATACGCAGTATTTT.

This clonotype was recorded at least ten times. The chain recombines TRBV9 with TRBJ2-7; 7 nucleotides align to TRBD1. The ends lost 0 bases at V and 2 bases at J; junction bases unmatched: 2. CDR3 size: 14 residues. CDR1 SGDLS and CDR2 YYNGEE come from the germline V gene. CDR3 coding DNA: TGTGCCAGCAGCGTAGAGGACAGGACCTACGAGCAGTACTTC. Translation: CASSVEDRTYEQYF.

This clonotype was counted many times. This chain connects TRBV28 to TRBJ1-1; D possibly corresponds to TRBD1 (5 bases). In germline, CDR1 is MDHEN, CDR2 SYDVKM. Trimming left V 5 bases short and J 0 bases short, with 13 bases between. The CDR3 extends over 15 amino acids. CDR3: CASSPGGGVNTEAFF. In DNA, the CDR3 is TGTGCCAGCAGTCCTGGGGGGGGGGTGAACACTGAAGCTTTCTTT.

Comment on this clonotype: This may be a read error, as it is one base from a much larger clone. The chain is built from TRBV19 and TRBJ1-1; weak D call: TRBD1 (5 bases). Germline V gene data show CDR1 as LNHDA and CDR2 as SQIVND (reference sequence). The CDR3 contains 12 residues. CDR3 amino acids: CANSTPTDIAFF. In nucleotides, the CDR3 is TGTGCCAATAGTACGCCGACAGATATAGCTTTCTTT.

This clonotype showed up many times. The genes are TRBV5-5 and TRBJ2-2; D may correspond to TRBD1 or TRBD2 (5 bases each). Germline V gene lookup returns CDR1 SGHKS and CDR2 YYEKEE (reference sequence). This CDR3 has 13 residues. V gave up 4 bases and J gave up 9 bases, with 13 bases separating them. The CDR3 spells CASSPGAARELFF. As DNA, the CDR3 is TGTGCCAGCAGCCCCGGGGCGGCGCGGGAGCTGTTTTTT.

This clonotype was counted many times. The V call is TRBV6-2 or TRBV6-3, the J call TRBJ2-5; D unclear. This CDR3 contains 15 residues. Trimming left V 0 bases short and J 0 bases short, with 8 bases between. Germline assignment: CDR1 MNHEY and CDR2 SVGEGT. CDR3 sequence reads: CASSYSTMYQETQYF. DNA for the CDR3: TGTGCCAGCAGTTACTCGACCATGTACCAAGAGACCCAGTACTTC.

V is TRBV7-2 and J is TRBJ2-2; D ambiguous. With 3 bases removed from V and 3 bases from J, the gap between germline ends came to 8 bases. From germline, CDR1 is SGHTA and CDR2 FQGNSA. The CDR3 runs 14 residues. This chain's CDR3 is CASSFPDYTGELFF. DNA for the CDR3: TGTGCCAGCAGCTTCCCTGACTACACCGGGGAGCTGTTTTTT.

This clonotype was recorded many times. The chain recombines TRBV10-3 with TRBJ1-5; possible D gene TRBD1, 5 bases. CDR1 ENHRY and CDR2 SYGVKD come from the germline V gene. Trimming pared 4 bases from V and 0 bases from J, leaving 7 bases between. The CDR3 contains 14 residues. Written as DNA, the CDR3 is TGTGCCATCAGTGCCGGGACTAGCAATCAGCCCCAGCATTTT. This translates into CAISAGTSNQPQHF.

This clonotype came up many times. The V and J genes are TRBV7-9 and TRBJ2-2; TRBD1 aligns across 8 bases. The CDR3 loop spans 14 amino acids. V lost 5 bases, J lost 3 bases, and 2 bases stayed unmatched. The germline V gene encodes CDR1 SEHNR and CDR2 FQNEAQ (reference sequence). CDR3 DNA sequence: TGTGCCAGCAGCGTGACAGGGGACACCGGGGAGCTGTTTTTT. Residues: CASSVTGDTGELFF.

There are many counts of this clonotype. This chain joins TRBV20-1 and TRBJ2-1; 12 bases agree with TRBD2. Germline CDR1 and CDR2: DFQATT and SNEGSKA (reference sequence). The length of the CDR3 is 14 residues. Germline trimming cut 0 bases from V and 6 bases from J; bases unmatched to any gene: 0. In DNA, the CDR3 is TGCAGTGCTAGAGAACTAGCGGGAGGCAATGAGCAGTTCTTC. Protein product: CSARELAGGNEQFF.

This clonotype was picked up many times. The rearrangement links TRBV5-1 to TRBJ2-1; D gene ambiguous. The CDR3 consists of 13 residues. Per germline, CDR1 SGHRS and CDR2 YFSETQ. The ends were cut back, 4 bases at V and 8 bases at J, with 13 bases in the middle. The CDR3 loop reads CASSVGFGYEQFF. The CDR3 nucleotides are TGCGCCAGCAGCGTCGGGTTCGGCTATGAGCAGTTCTTC.

This clonotype was counted at least ten times. The chain has TRBV29-1 and TRBJ2-7; D gene ambiguous. Trimming took 2 bases from V and 3 from J, leaving 11 bases between them. Germline CDR1 SQVTM, CDR2 ANQGSEA. The CDR3 runs to 13 residues. In nucleotides, the CDR3 is TGCAGCGTTGAAAGCCCGGAACACTACGAGCAGTACTTC. Translating it yields CSVESPEHYEQYF.

On this clonotype itself: A junction end diverges from the germline sequence, so it may reflect a read error. V usage is TRBV7-2 and J usage is TRBJ1-1; D ambiguous. The length of the CDR3 is 13 residues. Germline values: CDR1 SGHTA, CDR2 FQGNSA. The CDR3 DNA is TGTGTCAGCAGCTTAGGGCAGAACACTGAAGCGTTCTTT. Protein: CVSSLGQNTEAFF.

At least ten counts were recorded for this clonotype. The chain has TRBV5-1 and TRBJ2-2, with 8 bases aligning to TRBD1. Germline V gene data show CDR1 as SGHRS and CDR2 as YFSETQ. The junction had 5 bases not matched to a gene; V was cut back by 2 bases and J by 2 bases. This CDR3 contains 16 residues. CDR3 residues: CASSFQGQGNTGELFF. The CDR3 DNA is TGCGCCAGCAGCTTCCAAGGACAGGGAAACACCGGGGAGCTGTTTTTT.

This clonotype was found many times. The chain carries TRBV4-1 and TRBJ1-4; a possible D gene is TRBD1 (6 bases). The ends were cut back, 3 bases at V and 3 bases at J, with 11 bases in the middle. The CDR3 length is 15 residues. Looked up from germline, CDR1 is MGHRA and CDR2 is YSYEKL. CDR3 sequence (DNA): TGCGCCAGCAGCCAGGGGCGGGGGCCTAATGAAAAACTGTTTTTT. Residues: CASSQGRGPNEKLFF.

This clonotype was found many times. The V call is TRBV27, the J call TRBJ2-2; D perhaps matches TRBD1 (6 bases). Germline values: CDR1 MNHEY, CDR2 SMNVEV (reference sequence). V gave up 3 bases and J gave up 2 bases, with 10 bases separating them. There are 15 residues in the CDR3. The CDR3 nucleotides are TGTGCCAGCAGTTTCAGACAGGATAACACCGGGGAGCTGTTTTTT. This translates into CASSFRQDNTGELFF.

This clonotype came up many times. The gene calls are TRBV20-1 and TRBJ1-6, with 7 positions matching TRBD1. This CDR3 is 15 amino acids long. V dropped 0 bases and J dropped 7; count of bases not matched to a gene: 6. CDR1 and CDR2 (germline): DFQATT, SNEGSKA (reference sequence). The CDR3 nucleotides read TGCAGTGCTAGAGATCGACGGACAGGCAATTCACCCCTCCACTTT. Its translation is CSARDRRTGNSPLHF.

This clonotype was counted many times. The chain is built from TRBV6-1 and TRBJ1-3; 10 bases map to TRBD1. J lost 4 bases, V lost 3 bases, and 12 bases had no gene match. There are 18 residues in the CDR3. Germline CDR1 and CDR2: MNHNS and SASEGT. CDR3 sequence reads: CASSDGQGVGYRGNTIYF. DNA for the CDR3: TGTGCCAGCAGTGACGGACAGGGGGTTGGTTATAGGGGAAACACCATATATTTT.

This clonotype was recorded at least ten times. The chain is built from TRBV28 and TRBJ2-2; D unresolved. The CDR3 loop spans 14 amino acids. Germline V gene lookup returns CDR1 MDHEN and CDR2 SYDVKM. Deletions cut 7 bases from V and 4 bases from J, with 13 bases between. The CDR3 here is CASKRTATTGELFF. In DNA, the CDR3 is TGTGCCAGCAAGAGGACGGCGACCACCGGGGAGCTGTTTTTT.

V and J are TRBV12-3 or TRBV12-4 and TRBJ1-1; possible D gene TRBD1, 5 bases. Trimming took off 0 bases at V and 5 bases at J, with 10 bases between the two ends. The CDR3 is made up of 14 amino acids. The CDR3 DNA reads TGTGCCAGCAGTTTAGCGCTCGGGGGGACTGAAGCTTTCTTT. It translates to CASSLALGGTEAFF.

This clonotype was seen many times. The V and J genes are TRBV12-3 or TRBV12-4 and TRBJ1-3; D unresolved. The V gene lost 6 bases and the J gene lost 1 base, with 13 bases spanning the gap. CDR3 size: 15 residues. CDR3 nucleotides: TGTGCCAGCAGCCTCCGGCGGGCGTCTGGAAACACCATATATTTT. Its protein is CASSLRRASGNTIYF.